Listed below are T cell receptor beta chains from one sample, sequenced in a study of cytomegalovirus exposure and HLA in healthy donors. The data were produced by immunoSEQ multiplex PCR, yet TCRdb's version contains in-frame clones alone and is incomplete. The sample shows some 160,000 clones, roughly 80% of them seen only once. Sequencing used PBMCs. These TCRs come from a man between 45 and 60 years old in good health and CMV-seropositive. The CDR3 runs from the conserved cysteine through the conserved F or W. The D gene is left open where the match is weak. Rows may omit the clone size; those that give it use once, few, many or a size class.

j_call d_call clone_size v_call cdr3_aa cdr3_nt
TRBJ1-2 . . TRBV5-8 CASSLASSYGYTF TGTGCCAGCAGCTTGGCCAGTTCCTATGGCTACACCTTC
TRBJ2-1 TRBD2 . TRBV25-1 CASSDYPSAGTYNEQFF TGTGCCAGCAGTGACTACCCCTCAGCGGGGACCTACAATGAGCAGTTCTTC
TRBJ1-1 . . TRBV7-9 CASSWLNTEAFF TGTGCCAGCAGCTGGCTGAACACTGAAGCTTTCTTT
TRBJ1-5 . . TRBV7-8 CASSKETGPVPQHF TGTGCCAGCAGCAAAGAGACAGGCCCGGTGCCCCAGCATTTT
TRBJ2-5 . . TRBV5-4 CASSLRTTQETQYF TGTGCCAGCAGCTTGAGGACTACTCAAGAGACCCAGTACTTC
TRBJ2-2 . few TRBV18 CASSPGLNTGELFF TGTGCCAGCTCACCGGGACTGAACACCGGGGAGCTGTTTTTT
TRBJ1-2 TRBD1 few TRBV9 CASSEGQGIYGYTF TGTGCCAGCAGCGAGGGACAGGGAATCTATGGCTACACCTTC
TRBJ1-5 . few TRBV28 CASTVGVGNQPQHF TGTGCCAGCACCGTCGGAGTTGGCAATCAGCCCCAGCATTTT
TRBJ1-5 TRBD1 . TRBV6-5 CASSSATGRGNQPQHF TGTGCCAGCAGTTCTGCGACAGGGCGAGGCAATCAGCCCCAGCATTTT
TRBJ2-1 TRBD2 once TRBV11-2 CASSSGLAGGTRNEQFF TGTGCCAGCAGCTCGGGACTAGCGGGGGGTACAAGGAATGAGCAGTTCTTC
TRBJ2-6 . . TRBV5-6 CASSFPRRSGANVLTF TGTGCCAGCAGCTTTCCCCGCCGGTCTGGGGCCAACGTCCTGACTTTC
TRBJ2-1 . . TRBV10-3 CAISESLQGPHNEQFF TGTGCCATCAGTGAGTCCCTGCAGGGGCCGCACAATGAGCAGTTCTTC
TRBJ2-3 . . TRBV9 CASSVSGTDTQYF TGTGCCAGCAGCGTTAGCGGCACAGATACGCAGTATTTT
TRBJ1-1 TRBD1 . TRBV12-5 CASGLGRGALNTEAFF TGTGCTAGTGGTTTGGGCAGGGGGGCCCTGAACACTGAAGCTTTCTTT
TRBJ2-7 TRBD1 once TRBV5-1 CASSEAGGKSYEQYF TGCGCCAGCAGCGAGGCAGGGGGCAAATCCTACGAGCAGTACTTC
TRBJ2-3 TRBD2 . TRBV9 CASSNTGGRTDTQYF TGTGCCAGCAGCAACACGGGGGGTCGCACAGATACGCAGTATTTT
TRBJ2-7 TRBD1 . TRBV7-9 CASSYLRTGQNEQYF TGTGCCAGCAGCTATTTAAGGACAGGTCAGAACGAGCAGTACTTC
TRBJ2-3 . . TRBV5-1 CASSLGQLDTQYF TGCGCCAGCAGCTTGGGGCAGTTAGATACGCAGTATTTT
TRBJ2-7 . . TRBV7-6 CASSPFKDSYEQYF TGTGCCAGCAGCCCCTTTAAAGATAGCTACGAGCAGTACTTC
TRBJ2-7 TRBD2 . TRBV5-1 CASSGGGMGTKYEQYF TGCGCCAGCAGCGGTGGTGGTATGGGGACTAAGTACGAGCAGTACTTC
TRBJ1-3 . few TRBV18 CASSSTYRVNTIYF TGTGCCAGCTCATCCACCTACAGGGTGAACACCATATATTTT
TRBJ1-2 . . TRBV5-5 CASSFGGLSNYGYTF TGTGCCAGCAGCTTCGGGGGATTAAGCAACTATGGCTACACCTTC
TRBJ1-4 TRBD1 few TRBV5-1 CASRGQAGTNEKLFF TGCGCCAGCCGGGGACAGGCGGGAACTAATGAAAAACTGTTTTTT
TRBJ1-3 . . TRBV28 CASSGLGAGGNTIYF TGTGCCAGCAGCGGCCTCGGCGCAGGTGGAAACACCATATATTTT
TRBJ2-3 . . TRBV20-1 CSGALADTQYF TGCAGTGGGGCTCTGGCGGATACGCAGTATTTT
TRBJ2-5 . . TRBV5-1 CASSSIQTQYF TGCGCCAGCAGCTCAATCCAGACCCAGTACTTC
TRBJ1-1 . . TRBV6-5 CASNKWPEAFF TGTGCCAGCAATAAGTGGCCTGAAGCTTTCTTT
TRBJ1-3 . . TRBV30 CAWSFSGNTIYF TGTGCCTGGAGCTTCTCTGGAAACACCATATATTTT
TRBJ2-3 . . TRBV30 CALTSSTDTQYF TGTGCCTTGACTTCGAGCACAGATACGCAGTATTTT
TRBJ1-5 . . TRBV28 CASLEGGLQPQHF TGTGCCAGCCTAGAGGGAGGGCTTCAGCCCCAGCATTTT
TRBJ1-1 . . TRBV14 CASSPPAGYDTEAFF TGTGCCAGCAGCCCGCCGGCGGGGTATGACACTGAAGCTTTCTTT
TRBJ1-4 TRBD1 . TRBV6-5 CASSYRDRVDEKLFF TGTGCCAGCAGTTACCGAGACAGGGTAGATGAAAAACTGTTTTTT
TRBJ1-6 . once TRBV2 CASIEQGYNSPLHF TGTGCCAGCATAGAACAGGGCTATAATTCACCCCTCCACTTT
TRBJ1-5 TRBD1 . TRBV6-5 CASSPTGYSNQPQHF TGTGCCAGCAGTCCGACAGGGTATAGCAATCAGCCCCAGCATTTT
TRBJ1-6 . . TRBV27 CASSFTLQGGHSPLHF TGTGCCAGCAGTTTCACCCTACAGGGTGGTCATTCACCCCTCCACTTT
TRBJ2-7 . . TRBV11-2 CASSLDPQGYEQYF TGTGCCAGCAGCTTAGATCCACAGGGCTACGAGCAGTACTTC
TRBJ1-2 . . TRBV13 CASSLERGTGYGYTF TGTGCCAGCAGCTTAGAAAGGGGCACTGGCTATGGCTACACCTTC
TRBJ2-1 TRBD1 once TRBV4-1 CASSQDRGTDEQFF TGCGCCAGCAGCCAGGACAGGGGGACGGATGAGCAGTTCTTC
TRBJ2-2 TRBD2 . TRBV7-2 CASSLAILAGVNTGELFF TGTGCCAGCAGCTTAGCTATACTAGCGGGAGTAAACACCGGGGAGCTGTTTTTT
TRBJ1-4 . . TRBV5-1 CASSIQGPDEKLFF TGCGCCAGCAGCATCCAGGGGCCTGATGAAAAACTGTTTTTT
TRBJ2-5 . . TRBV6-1 CASSENLGGSAFSETQYF TGTGCCAGCAGTGAGAATCTCGGGGGTAGCGCATTCTCAGAGACCCAGTACTTC
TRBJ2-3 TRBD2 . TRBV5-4 CASSPSGGGTDTQYF TGTGCCAGCAGCCCTAGCGGGGGGGGTACAGATACGCAGTATTTT
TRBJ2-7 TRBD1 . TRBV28 CASTRGDRAAYEQYF TGTGCCAGCACCCGAGGGGACAGGGCCGCCTACGAGCAGTACTTC
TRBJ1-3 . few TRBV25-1 CASSESGVGSGNTIYF TGTGCCAGCAGTGAATCAGGTGTCGGCTCTGGAAACACCATATATTTT
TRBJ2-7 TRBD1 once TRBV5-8 CASSPRTGSYEQYF TGTGCCAGCAGCCCTAGGACAGGGTCCTACGAGCAGTACTTC
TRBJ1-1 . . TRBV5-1 CASSLGGGSYTEAFF TGCGCCAGCAGCTTAGGTGGGGGGTCGTACACTGAAGCTTTCTTT
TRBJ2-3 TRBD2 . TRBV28 CASSSGGVTDTQYF TGTGCCAGCAGTTCTGGGGGGGTCACAGATACGCAGTATTTT
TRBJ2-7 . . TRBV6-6 CASRSWESVLGEQYF TGTGCCAGCAGATCGTGGGAGTCGGTATTAGGCGAGCAGTACTTC
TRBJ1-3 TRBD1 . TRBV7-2 CASSLSGTGLSGNTIYF TGTGCCAGCAGCTTATCCGGGACAGGGTTATCTGGAAACACCATATATTTT
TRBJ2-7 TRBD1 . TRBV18 CASSPGQGAGTPYEQYF TGTGCCAGCTCACCAGGGCAGGGGGCAGGTACCCCCTACGAGCAGTACTTC
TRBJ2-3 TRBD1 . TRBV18 CASSLIGQGITDTQYF TGTGCCAGCTCACTAATCGGACAGGGGATCACAGATACGCAGTATTTT
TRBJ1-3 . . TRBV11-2 CASSLTSGQSGNTIYF TGTGCCAGCAGCTTAACCAGCGGACAGTCTGGAAACACCATATATTTT
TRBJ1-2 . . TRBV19 CASSIHGQPVYGYTF TGTGCCAGTAGTATCCACGGACAGCCTGTCTATGGCTACACCTTC
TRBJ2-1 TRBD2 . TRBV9 CASSVGLAGYNEQFF TGTGCCAGCAGCGTAGGACTAGCGGGATACAATGAGCAGTTCTTC
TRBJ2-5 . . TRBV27 CASSFSTATQETQYF TGTGCCAGCAGTTTCTCTACAGCTACTCAAGAGACCCAGTACTTC
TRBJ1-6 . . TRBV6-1 CASSPRQNSPLHF TGTGCCAGCAGTCCGAGACAGAATTCACCCCTCCACTTT
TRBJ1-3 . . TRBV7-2 CASSFGRSSGNTIYF TGTGCCAGCAGCTTTGGTCGGAGCTCTGGAAACACCATATATTTT
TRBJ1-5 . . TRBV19 CASREMDSANQPQHF TGTGCCAGTAGAGAGATGGACAGTGCTAATCAGCCCCAGCATTTT
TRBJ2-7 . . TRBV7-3 CASSLYQGSQQYF TGTGCCAGCAGCTTATACCAGGGTTCTCAGCAGTACTTC
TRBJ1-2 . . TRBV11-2 CASSLVSVTGYTF TGTGCCAGCAGCTTAGTCAGTGTTACTGGCTACACCTTC